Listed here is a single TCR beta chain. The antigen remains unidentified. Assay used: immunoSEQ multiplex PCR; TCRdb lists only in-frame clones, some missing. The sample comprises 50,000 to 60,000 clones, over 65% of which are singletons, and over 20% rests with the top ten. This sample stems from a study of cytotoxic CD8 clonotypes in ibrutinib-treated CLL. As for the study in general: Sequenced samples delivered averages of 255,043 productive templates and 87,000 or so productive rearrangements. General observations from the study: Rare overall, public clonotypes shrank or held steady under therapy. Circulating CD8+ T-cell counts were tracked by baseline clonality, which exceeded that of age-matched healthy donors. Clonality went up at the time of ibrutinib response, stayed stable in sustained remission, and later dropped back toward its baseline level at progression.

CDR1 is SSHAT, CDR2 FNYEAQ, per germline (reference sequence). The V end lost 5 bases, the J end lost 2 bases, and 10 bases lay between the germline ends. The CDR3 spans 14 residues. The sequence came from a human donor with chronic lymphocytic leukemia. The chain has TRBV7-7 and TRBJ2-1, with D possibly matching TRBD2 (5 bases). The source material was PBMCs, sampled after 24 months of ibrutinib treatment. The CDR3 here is CASSPIGTYNEQFF. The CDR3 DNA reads TGTGCCAGCAGCCCCATCGGGACCTACAATGAGCAGTTCTTC.